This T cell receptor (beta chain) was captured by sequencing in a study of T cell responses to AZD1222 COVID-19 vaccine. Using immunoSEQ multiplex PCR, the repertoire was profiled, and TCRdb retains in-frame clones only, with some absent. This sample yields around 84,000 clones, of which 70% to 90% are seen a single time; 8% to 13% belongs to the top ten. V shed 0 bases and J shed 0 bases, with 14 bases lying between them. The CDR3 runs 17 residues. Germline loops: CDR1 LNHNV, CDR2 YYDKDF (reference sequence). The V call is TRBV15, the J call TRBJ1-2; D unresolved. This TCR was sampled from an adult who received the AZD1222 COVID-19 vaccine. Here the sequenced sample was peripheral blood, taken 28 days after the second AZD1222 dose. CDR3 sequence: CATSRDLIDDTNYGYTF. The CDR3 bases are TGTGCCACCAGCAGAGATCTAATTGACGACACTAACTATGGCTACACCTTC.